The 32 T cell receptor beta chains below come from one sample, sequenced in a study of cytomegalovirus exposure and HLA in healthy donors. In the PCR, 60 Vbeta and 13 Jbeta primers were used. Libraries were prepared by immunoSEQ multiplex PCR; TCRdb keeps only in-frame clonotypes and omits some of them. The sample carries about 64,000 clones, 65% to 90% recorded once. Input material: PBMCs. The source of these receptors is a female donor in good health and CMV-seronegative.

This chain connects TRBV4-1 to TRBJ1-1; no definite D call. The V gene's germline CDR1 is MGHRA and CDR2 YSYEKL. The CDR3 has 13 amino acids. V lost 2 bases and J lost 4, with 8 bases in between. The CDR3: CASSQIYSTEAFF. For the CDR3, the DNA is TGCGCCAGCAGCCAAATATACAGCACTGAAGCTTTCTTT.

This chain connects TRBV7-6 to TRBJ2-3, with D perhaps matching TRBD2 (7 bases). Germline V gene data show CDR1 as SGHVS and CDR2 as FNYEAQ. Trimming cost V 5 bases and J 3 bases, with 21 bases left between them. The CDR3 contains 17 residues. The CDR3 DNA reads as TGTGCCAGCAGCGTCCTGCTTCGGGGGAGGGGGACAGATACGCAGTATTTT. Translating gives CASSVLLRGRGTDTQYF.

The chain uses TRBV9 and TRBJ1-1, with TRBD1 matching 7 bases. This CDR3 is built from 17 residues. V lost 0 bases and J lost 1; bases outside the gene matches: 9. The V gene's germline CDR1 is SGDLS and CDR2 YYNGEE. CDR3 sequence reads: CASSVGRDSRPNTEAFF. For the CDR3, the DNA is TGTGCCAGCAGCGTAGGACGGGACAGCAGACCGAACACTGAAGCTTTCTTT.

In regard to this clone: The same CDR3 is also encoded by other DNA sequences in this sample. The rearrangement joins TRBV2 to TRBJ1-1; D possibly corresponds to TRBD1 (5 bases). Trimming removed 2 bases from V and 2 bases from J, with 6 bases in between. This CDR3 has 13 amino acids. Germline values: CDR1 SNHLY, CDR2 FYNNEI. The CDR3 DNA reads as TGTGCCAGCAGTGAACAGGGAAACACTGAAGCTTTCTTT. This codes for CASSEQGNTEAFF.

The chain uses TRBV4-2 and TRBJ2-5, with 9 bases matching TRBD2. Trimming removed 2 bases from V and 5 bases from J; junction bases left unmatched: 9. Germline V gives CDR1 LGHNA, CDR2 YNFKEQ. CDR3 length: 16 residues. The CDR3 nucleotides are TGTGCCAGCAGCCAAAGCCTTAGCGGGAGTGGTGAGACCCAGTACTTC. Protein product: CASSQSLSGSGETQYF.

V and J are TRBV7-3 and TRBJ1-5; TRBD1 agrees at 9 bases. V lost 10 bases to trimming and J lost 3 bases; unmatched junction nucleotides: 13. The V gene's germline CDR1 is SGHTA and CDR2 FQGTGA. This CDR3 region has 16 residues. CDR3 nucleotides: TGTGCCATCGGATCGAACGGACAGGGGACCAATCAGCCCCAGCATTTT. This codes for CAIGSNGQGTNQPQHF. Looking up the rest from reference TRBV7-3 and TRBJ1-5 gives the full variable domain: GAGVSQTPSNKVTEKGKYVELRCDPISGHTALYWYRQSLGQGPEFLIYFQGTGAADDSGLPNDRFFAVRPEGSVSTLKIQRTERGDSAVYLCAIGSNGQGTNQPQHFGDGTRLSIL.

The chain has TRBV6-1 and TRBJ1-2; D remains unclear. Trimming pared 0 bases from V and 3 bases from J, leaving 20 bases between. The CDR3 sequence is 18 residues long. Germline V gene data show CDR1 as MNHNS and CDR2 as SASEGT. This CDR3 reads CASSEAFRGGRRDYGYTF. CDR3 bases: TGTGCCAGCAGTGAAGCGTTCCGGGGAGGGCGCCGTGACTATGGCTACACCTTC.

The chain employs TRBV20-1 and TRBJ2-7; D not resolved. The CDR3 covers 11 residues. CDR1 is DFQATT, CDR2 SNEGSKA, per germline (reference sequence). V was shortened by 3 bases and J by 2 bases, with 5 bases between the two germline ends. This CDR3 reads CSASETYEQYF. In DNA form, the CDR3 reads TGCAGTGCTAGCGAGACCTACGAGCAGTACTTC.

The chain joins TRBV18 to TRBJ2-7; 10 positions agree with TRBD1. This CDR3 region has 20 residues. CDR1 and CDR2 from the germline V gene are KGHSH and LQKENI. J gave up 3 bases and V 0 bases, and 17 bases lay outside the gene matches. This CDR3 is CASSPPVGDRGTWALYEQYF. CDR3 DNA sequence: TGTGCCAGCTCACCACCGGTGGGGGACAGGGGTACCTGGGCCCTCTACGAGCAGTACTTC.

V usage is TRBV7-9 and J usage is TRBJ1-2, with D possibly matching TRBD1 (5 bases). There are 16 residues in the CDR3. V shed 2 bases and J shed 8 bases, with 21 bases lying between them. CDR1 and CDR2 from the germline V gene are SEHNR and FQNEAQ (reference sequence). The CDR3 nucleotides read TGTGCCAGCAGCTTAACTTCAGGGAAGGACGTCTGGGGCTACACCTTC. Amino acids: CASSLTSGKDVWGYTF. Filled out from reference TRBV7-9 and TRBJ1-2, the complete variable domain reads DTGVSQNPRHKITKRGQNVTFRCDPISEHNRLYWYRQTLGQGPEFLTYFQNEAQLEKSRLLSDRFSAERPKGSFSTLEIQRTEQGDSAMYLCASSLTSGKDVWGYTFGSGTRLTVV.

The chain has TRBV6-1 and TRBJ2-7; 9 nucleotides match TRBD1. The CDR3 sequence is 16 residues long. Per the germline V gene, CDR1 is MNHNS and CDR2 is SASEGT. Germline trimming cut 3 bases from V and 5 bases from J; bases unmatched to any gene: 11. The CDR3 DNA follows: TGTGCCAGCAGTGACTTTTCGGGGACAGGGCTCCACGAGCAGTACTTC. This codes for CASSDFSGTGLHEQYF.

V usage is TRBV25-1 and J usage is TRBJ2-2; 8 bases agree with TRBD1. The CDR3 runs to 16 residues. The V and J ends lost 3 bases and 4 bases, in that order; junction bases with no gene match: 7. CDR1 MGHDK and CDR2 SYGVNS come from the germline V gene. CDR3 bases: TGTGCCAGCAGTGATCGGAGGACAGGGTCCACCGGGGAGCTGTTTTTT. It yields the protein CASSDRRTGSTGELFF.

The chain couples TRBV6-5 to TRBJ2-1; D ambiguous. CDR3 length: 16 amino acids. Trimming shortened V by 2 bases and J by 0 bases, and 11 bases separated the two germline ends. The germline CDR1 and CDR2 sequences are MNHEY and SVGAGI. CDR3 in DNA: TGTGCCAGCAGTTACGCAATCGGTAGCTCCTACAATGAGCAGTTCTTC. Translation gives CASSYAIGSSYNEQFF.

V usage is TRBV14 and J usage is TRBJ2-3; the D is unclear. V was cut by 1 base and J by 7 bases, with 9 bases left in between. CDR3 length: 13 amino acids. Germline CDR1 and CDR2: SGHDN and FVKESK. This CDR3 is CASSQAIVYTQYF. The DNA for the CDR3 is TGTGCCAGCAGCCAAGCCATAGTGTATACGCAGTATTTT.

The J gene is TRBJ2-7, the V gene TRBV27, with 10 bases lining up with TRBD2. The CDR3 totals 11 residues. The ends lost 4 bases at V and 11 bases at J; junction bases unmatched: 2. Germline V lookup: CDR1 MNHEY, CDR2 SMNVEV (reference sequence). CDR3 loop: CASSSLAGEYF. The CDR3 DNA is TGTGCCAGCAGTTCGCTAGCGGGAGAGTACTTC.

This clone was seen a single time. The V gene is TRBV19, the J gene TRBJ2-3; 13 positions match TRBD2. Germline CDR1 LNHDA, CDR2 SQIVND (reference sequence). V shed 4 bases, J shed 5 bases, and the junction held 6 bases outside the gene matches. This CDR3 spans 16 amino acids. The DNA for the CDR3 is TGTGCCAGTAGTAACGGACTAGCGGGGGCAGGAGATACGCAGTATTTT. This sequence encodes CASSNGLAGAGDTQYF.

This chain joins TRBV16 and TRBJ1-5; the match to TRBD1 covers 7 bases. In germline, CDR1 is KGHSY, CDR2 FQNENV. The CDR3 spans 16 residues. V lost 0 bases and J lost 5; bases outside the gene matches: 7. CDR3 residues: CASSQSVRGIDQPQHF. The DNA of the CDR3 is TGTGCCAGCAGCCAATCGGTCAGGGGGATTGATCAGCCCCAGCATTTT.

This sequence joins TRBV5-1 and TRBJ1-1; TRBD1 matches at 8 bases. The junction had 10 bases not matched to a gene; V was cut back by 0 bases and J by 6 bases. The CDR3 sequence is 16 residues long. Germline V lookup: CDR1 SGHRS, CDR2 YFSETQ. The CDR3 DNA follows: TGCGCCAGCAGCTTGGATCCGGGACAGGTAAGGGCTGAAGCTTTCTTT. This sequence encodes CASSLDPGQVRAEAFF.

The V and J genes are TRBV28 and TRBJ2-5; the match to TRBD1 covers 10 bases. The V segment lost 5 bases and the J segment 5 bases; nucleotides outside the gene matches: 5. Germline values: CDR1 MDHEN, CDR2 SYDVKM. CDR3 length equals 14 residues. CDR3 amino acids: CASSRTGGYETQYF. Written as DNA, the CDR3 is TGTGCCAGCAGTCGGACAGGGGGTTATGAGACCCAGTACTTC. Filled out from reference TRBV28 and TRBJ2-5, the complete variable domain reads DVKVTQSSRYLVKRTGEKVFLECVQDMDHENMFWYRQDPGLGLRLIYFSYDVKMKEKGDIPEGYSVSREKKERFSLILESASTNQTSMYLCASSRTGGYETQYFGPGTRLLVL.

This clone has a single count. The J gene is TRBJ2-7, the V gene TRBV6-1; the D gene is possibly TRBD2 (5 bases). CDR1 MNHNS and CDR2 SASEGT come from the germline V gene. Trimming removed 4 bases from V and 3 bases from J, with 16 bases in between. The CDR3 has 15 residues. The CDR3 is CASSGGFGGLYEQYF. CDR3 bases: TGTGCCAGCAGTGGAGGTTTTGGCGGGCTCTACGAGCAGTACTTC.

V and J are TRBV11-2 and TRBJ2-7, with D possibly matching TRBD2 (6 bases). Looked up from germline, CDR1 is SGHAT and CDR2 is FQNNGV. The V end lost 7 bases, the J end lost 4 bases, and 14 bases lay between the germline ends. The CDR3 loop spans 13 amino acids. The CDR3 region is CASTEDYRYEQYF. CDR3 sequence (DNA): TGTGCCAGCACCGAGGACTACCGGTACGAGCAGTACTTC.

V is TRBV5-1 and J is TRBJ2-5; D uncertain. The CDR3 is 15 residues long. Germline V gives CDR1 SGHRS, CDR2 YFSETQ. V dropped 2 bases and J dropped 2 bases, with 13 bases sitting between them. The CDR3 DNA reads TGCGCCAGCAGCTTAAAAACCGGTTCACAAGAGACCCAGTACTTC. Protein sequence: CASSLKTGSQETQYF. The variable domain in full, with the rest retrieved from reference TRBV5-1 and TRBJ2-5, is KAGVTQTPRYLIKTRGQQVTLSCSPISGHRSVSWYQQTPGQGLQFLFEYFSETQRNKGNFPGRFSGRQFSNSRSEMNVSTLELGDSALYLCASSLKTGSQETQYFGPGTRLLVL.

In nucleotides, the CDR3 is TGCGCCAGCAGCTTGCGCGGGGGAACAGATACGCAGTATTTT. It yields the protein CASSLRGGTDTQYF. The chain combines TRBV5-1 with TRBJ2-3; 7 bases match TRBD2. The junction had 2 bases not matched to a gene; V was cut back by 1 base and J by 3 bases. This CDR3 comprises 14 residues. Germline V lookup: CDR1 SGHRS, CDR2 YFSETQ.

This rearrangement joins TRBV7-9 to TRBJ2-3, with D hard to call. Germline V gives CDR1 SEHNR, CDR2 FQNEAQ (reference sequence). Trimming took 1 base from V and 4 from J, leaving 6 bases between them. This CDR3 spans 13 amino acids. The CDR3 region is CASSLGASDTQYF. Written as DNA, the CDR3 is TGTGCCAGCAGCTTAGGGGCATCAGATACGCAGTATTTT. Using reference TRBV7-9 and TRBJ2-3 for the parts outside the CDR3, the full variable domain is DTGVSQNPRHKITKRGQNVTFRCDPISEHNRLYWYRQTLGQGPEFLTYFQNEAQLEKSRLLSDRFSAERPKGSFSTLEIQRTEQGDSAMYLCASSLGASDTQYFGPGTRLTVL.

The chain has TRBV6-5 and TRBJ2-3; D gene ambiguous. V lost 0 bases to trimming and J lost 2 bases, with 12 bases between them. The CDR3 totals 16 residues. Germline CDR1 MNHEY, CDR2 SVGAGI. The chain's CDR3 is CASSYSGLLSTDTQYF. The CDR3 nucleotides are TGTGCCAGCAGTTACTCTGGGCTGCTCTCCACAGATACGCAGTATTTT.

This clone was seen a few times. This CDR3 reads CASSLEAGGAGNTIYF. CDR3 in DNA: TGCGCCAGCAGCTTGGAGGCGGGGGGCGCTGGAAACACCATATATTTT. The chain recombines TRBV5-1 with TRBJ1-3; tentatively, D is TRBD1 (6 bases). Trimming took 0 bases from V and 2 from J, leaving 12 bases between them. CDR3 size: 16 residues. Germline lookup yields CDR1 SGHRS and CDR2 YFSETQ.

V is TRBV28 and J is TRBJ2-5, with 10 nucleotides matching TRBD2. The CDR3 length is 15 residues. CDR1 and CDR2 from the germline V gene are MDHEN and SYDVKM. V lost 2 bases, J lost 5 bases, and 5 bases stayed unmatched. The CDR3 here is CASSLASGSFETQYF. CDR3 nucleotide sequence: TGTGCCAGCAGTTTAGCTAGCGGGAGTTTTGAGACCCAGTACTTC.

This chain joins TRBV6-1 and TRBJ1-6; D may be TRBD1 (6 bases). Trimming stripped 4 bases from V and 10 bases from J, with 14 bases between. CDR1 and CDR2 (germline): MNHNS, SASEGT. The CDR3 is made up of 14 amino acids. The CDR3 DNA sequence: TGTGCCAGCAGTGCTGTCAGGGGAGCATCACCCCTCCACTTT. This encodes CASSAVRGASPLHF.

This chain links TRBV9 with TRBJ1-3, with no clear D. The germline V gene encodes CDR1 SGDLS and CDR2 YYNGEE. The CDR3 totals 16 residues. V lost 4 bases, J lost 0 bases, and 14 bases lay in between. The DNA for the CDR3 is TGTGCCAGCAGCCCTAGGAGGGAAGGCTCTGGAAACACCATATATTTT. Translation: CASSPRREGSGNTIYF. The entire variable domain, with the rest obtained from reference TRBV9 and TRBJ1-3, is as follows: DSGVTQTPKHLITATGQRVTLRCSPRSGDLSVYWYQQSLDQGLQFLIQYYNGEERAKGNILERFSAQQFPDLHSELNLSSLELGDSALYFCASSPRREGSGNTIYFGEGSWLTVV.

V usage is TRBV11-2 and J usage is TRBJ1-1, with 9 bases that match TRBD1. This CDR3 has 14 amino acids. J was trimmed by 3 bases and V by 5 bases; bases with no gene match: 4. Germline V CDR1 and CDR2: SGHAT, FQNNGV. Here the CDR3 reads CASSPRQGDTEAFF. The CDR3 region has the DNA TGTGCCAGCAGCCCCCGACAGGGGGACACTGAAGCTTTCTTT.

V gene TRBV28 combines with J gene TRBJ1-2; 7 nucleotides line up with TRBD1. The germline V gene encodes CDR1 MDHEN and CDR2 SYDVKM. The V segment lost 5 bases and the J segment 4 bases; nucleotides outside the gene matches: 10. The CDR3 loop spans 15 amino acids. In DNA form, the CDR3 reads TGTGCCAGCAGTCCAACCTGGGACAGCAGCTATGGCTACACCTTC. Amino acids: CASSPTWDSSYGYTF.

J is TRBJ1-2 and V is TRBV6-6; D is possibly TRBD1 (6 bases). The germline V gene has CDR1 MNHNY and CDR2 SVGAGI (reference sequence). The CDR3 loop spans 15 amino acids. Trimming removed 4 bases at V and 6 bases at J, with 18 bases between. CDR3 amino acids: CASSWGGGLFDGYTF. DNA of the CDR3: TGTGCCAGCAGTTGGGGCGGGGGGCTCTTCGATGGCTACACCTTC.